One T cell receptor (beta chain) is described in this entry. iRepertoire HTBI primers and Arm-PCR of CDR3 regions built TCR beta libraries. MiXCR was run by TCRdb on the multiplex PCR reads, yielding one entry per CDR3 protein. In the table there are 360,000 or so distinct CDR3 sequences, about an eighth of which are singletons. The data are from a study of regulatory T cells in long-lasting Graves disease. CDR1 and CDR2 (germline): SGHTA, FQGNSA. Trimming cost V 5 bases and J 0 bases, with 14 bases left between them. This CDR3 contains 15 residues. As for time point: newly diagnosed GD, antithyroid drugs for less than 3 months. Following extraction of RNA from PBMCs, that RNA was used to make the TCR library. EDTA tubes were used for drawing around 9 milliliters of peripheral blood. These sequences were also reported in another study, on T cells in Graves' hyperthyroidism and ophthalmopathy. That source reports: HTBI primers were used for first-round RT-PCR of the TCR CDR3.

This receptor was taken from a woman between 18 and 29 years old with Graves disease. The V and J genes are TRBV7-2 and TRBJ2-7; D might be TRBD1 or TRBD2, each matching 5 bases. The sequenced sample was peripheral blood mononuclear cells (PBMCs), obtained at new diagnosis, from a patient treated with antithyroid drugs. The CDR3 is CASSVGPADSYEQYF. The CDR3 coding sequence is TGTGCCAGCAGCGTGGGACCCGCAGACTCCTACGAGCAGTACTTC.